A selection of T cell receptor beta chains follows, all from one sample in a study of blood T cells in healthy people across ages. TCRdb independently ran MiXCR on the 5' RACE reads; one entry per CDR3 protein. The sample shows roughly 700,000 distinct CDR3 sequences, approximately 49% of them seen only once. Material: blood. The receptor source for this set is a woman aged 60-75 years in good health. Each CDR3 is given with its conserved first and last residue. The D gene is left open where the match is weak. Only some rows state a clone size, as once, few, many or a class for expanded clones.

j_gene | v_gene | len | abundance | d_gene | CDR3nt | CDR3aa
TRBJ2-5 | TRBV20-1 | 12 | . | TRBD1 | TGCAGTGCTAGACCACAGGGGTTTTGGTCGTACTTC | CSARPQGFWSYF
TRBJ2-7 | TRBV7-2 | 15 | few | . | TGTGCCAGCAGCCTTAACGGGGTCCCCTCCTACGAGCAGTACTTC | CASSLNGVPSYEQYF
TRBJ2-1 | TRBV4-2 | 18 | . | TRBD1 | TGTGCCAGCAGCCAAGATATGGGCGGACAGGGGTTAGGGAATGAGCAGTTCTTC | CASSQDMGGQGLGNEQFF
TRBJ1-1 | TRBV18 | 14 | . | . | TGTGCCAGCTCACCGGGACTGGTGAACACTGAAGCTTTCTTT | CASSPGLVNTEAFF
TRBJ2-3 | TRBV4-3 | 16 | few | . | TGCGCCAGCAGCCAAGATCGGCAGATCCCCACAGATACGCAGTATTTT | CASSQDRQIPTDTQYF
TRBJ2-1 | TRBV20-1 | 10 | . | . | TGCAGTGCTGTCCCGGGGAGGCAGTTCTTC | CSAVPGRQFF
TRBJ2-7 | TRBV5-1 | 14 | few | TRBD2 | TGCGCCAGCAGCCCCGGGGGGGTCTCCTACGAGCAGTACTTC | CASSPGGVSYEQYF
TRBJ2-5 | TRBV7-2 | 13 | . | TRBD2 | TGTGCCAGCAGCGCCGGACTAGTGGAGACCCAGTACTTC | CASSAGLVETQYF
TRBJ2-7 | TRBV20-1 | 13 | . | . | TGCAGTGCGGTTGGACAGCAAGCCTACGAGCAGTACTTC | CSAVGQQAYEQYF
TRBJ2-7 | TRBV12-3/TRBV12-4 | 16 | many | . | TGTGCCAGCAGTTTAGTAGTGGGGACAACCCCCTACGAGCAGTACTTC | CASSLVVGTTPYEQYF
TRBJ2-6 | TRBV6-2/TRBV6-3 | 15 | . | . | TGTGCCAGCAGTTACGTCTTCTCTGGGGCCAACGTCCTGACTTTC | CASSYVFSGANVLTF
TRBJ1-6 | TRBV20-1 | 13 | . | TRBD1 | TGCAGTGCTAGAGGCCAGGGGGACTCACCCCTCCACTTT | CSARGQGDSPLHF
TRBJ2-1 | TRBV6-2/TRBV6-3 | 13 | few | . | TGTGCCAGCAGACTGCCCATAGCCGGTGAGCAGTTCTTC | CASRLPIAGEQFF
TRBJ2-1 | TRBV2 | 15 | . | TRBD1 | TGTGCCAGCAGTGAGACAGGGTCCACCTACAATGAGCAGTTCTTC | CASSETGSTYNEQFF
TRBJ2-3 | TRBV15 | 15 | . | . | TGTGCCACCAGCCCCCGGGACGCATCCCGTGATACGCAGTATTTT | CATSPRDASRDTQYF
TRBJ2-4 | TRBV4-3 | 17 | many | TRBD2 | TGCGCCAGCAGCCAAGCAGCGACTAGCGGGAAAAAAAACATTCAGTACTTC | CASSQAATSGKKNIQYF
TRBJ2-7 | TRBV7-9 | 16 | many | TRBD2 | TGTGCCAGCAGCTTAGCGCTAGCGGGAACTCTGGACGAGCAGTACTTC | CASSLALAGTLDEQYF
TRBJ1-6 | TRBV5-6 | 14 | . | . | TGTGCCAGCAGCTACAGTCATTTTGATTCACCCCTCCACTTT | CASSYSHFDSPLHF
TRBJ2-7 | TRBV5-1 | 13 | once | . | TGCGCCAGCTCTAGGCAGGGAGACAATGAGCAGTACTTC | CASSRQGDNEQYF
TRBJ2-5 | TRBV7-9 | 14 | . | . | TGTGCCAGCAGTGTCTACGAGGCTGGGGAGACCCGGTACTTC | CASSVYEAGETRYF
TRBJ2-7 | TRBV29-1 | 14 | few | TRBD1 | TGCAGCGTACTCCGGGACAGGTCGTCCTACGAGCAGTACTTC | CSVLRDRSSYEQYF
TRBJ1-1 | TRBV6-2/TRBV6-3 | 11 | . | . | TGTGCCAGCACCTATGGGAGGACAGCTTTCTTT | CASTYGRTAFF
TRBJ2-7 | TRBV2 | 12 | . | . | TGTGCCACTCGACCGGGAGACTACGAGCAGTACTTC | CATRPGDYEQYF
TRBJ2-7 | TRBV5-1 | 14 | . | TRBD1 | TGCGCCAGCAGCTTTCGGGCAGGGGGTTACGAGCAGTACTTC | CASSFRAGGYEQYF
TRBJ2-5 | TRBV9 | 15 | . | . | TGTGCCAGCAGCGTAGAGTACAGGACCCAAGAGACCCAGTACTTC | CASSVEYRTQETQYF
TRBJ2-3 | TRBV20-1 | 17 | . | TRBD2 | TGCAGTGCTAGAGGGGAAGGACTAGCGGCTAGCACAGATACGCAGTATTTT | CSARGEGLAASTDTQYF
TRBJ2-4 | TRBV20-1 | 15 | . | TRBD2 | TGCAGTGCTAGTGGGATCGGGGGGGGTAGGGACATTCAGTACTTC | CSASGIGGGRDIQYF
TRBJ1-1 | TRBV6-6 | 12 | . | . | TGTGCCAGCAGACCAGGGAGCACTGAAGCTTTCTTT | CASRPGSTEAFF
TRBJ2-1 | TRBV18 | 14 | . | TRBD2 | TGTGCCAGCGCCGGGACTAGCGATAACAATGAGCAGTTCTTC | CASAGTSDNNEQFF
TRBJ2-1 | TRBV9 | 15 | . | . | TGTGCCAGCAGCGTAGATCCTAGGCCACCGGATGAGCAGTTCTTC | CASSVDPRPPDEQFF
TRBJ2-5 | TRBV6-2/TRBV6-3 | 17 | . | . | TGTGCCAGCAGTTACGGGGATCTGTTGGGGGATCAAGAGACCCAGTACTTC | CASSYGDLLGDQETQYF
TRBJ2-7 | TRBV4-3 | 15 | . | TRBD2 | TGCGCCCGCAGCCTCAATAGCGGGATCCGCTACGAGCAGTACTTC | CARSLNSGIRYEQYF
TRBJ2-7 | TRBV5-1 | 12 | . | . | TGCGCCAGCAGGGGTAGCGAAGACGAGCAGTACTTC | CASRGSEDEQYF
TRBJ2-3 | TRBV7-2 | 15 | few | . | TGTGCCAGCAGCTTAGATCGGGCGGGACGAGATACGCAGTATTTT | CASSLDRAGRDTQYF
TRBJ2-1 | TRBV28 | 12 | . | . | TGTGCCAGCAGAAGACTAGAGGGGGAGCAGTTCTTC | CASRRLEGEQFF
TRBJ1-6 | TRBV6-5 | 13 | . | . | TGTGCCAGCACGGCTGTCTATAATTCACCCCTCCACTTT | CASTAVYNSPLHF
TRBJ2-3 | TRBV29-1 | 12 | . | TRBD2 | TGCAGCGTGACTAGCGGAACAGATACGCAGTATTTT | CSVTSGTDTQYF
TRBJ1-2 | TRBV9 | 15 | . | . | TGTGCCAGCAGCGTGAGCTTAGAGGGTAACTATGGCTACACCTTC | CASSVSLEGNYGYTF
TRBJ2-7 | TRBV28 | 14 | . | . | TGTGCCAGCAGTAACCCACAGAAGCGAGAGACCCGGTACTTC | CASSNPQKRETRYF
TRBJ1-2 | TRBV7-9 | 15 | few | . | TGTGCCAGCAGGGCCTCCGGGACAAAGAACTATGGCTACACCTTC | CASRASGTKNYGYTF
TRBJ1-1 | TRBV5-1 | 16 | . | TRBD1 | TGCGCCAGCACATATAATTCGCAGGGGGTCGGCGCTGAAGCTTTCTTT | CASTYNSQGVGAEAFF
TRBJ2-6 | TRBV20-1 | 17 | . | . | TGCAGTGCTAGCCGTGGGGGTGTAAGCTCTGGGGCCAACGTCCTGACTTTC | CSASRGGVSSGANVLTF
TRBJ2-1 | TRBV29-1 | 18 | . | TRBD2 | TGCAGCGTTGAGGGAGGACTAGCGGGAGGAGGATCCTACAATGAGCAGTTCTTC | CSVEGGLAGGGSYNEQFF
TRBJ1-2 | TRBV6-5 | 14 | . | . | TGTGCCAGCAGTTATTCTAGCTCCTGGAGCGGCTACACCTTC | CASSYSSSWSGYTF
TRBJ2-4 | TRBV3-1 | 15 | few | . | TGTGCCAGCAGCGGACAGAGGGTGGCCAAAAACATTCAGTACTTC | CASSGQRVAKNIQYF
TRBJ2-7 | TRBV18 | 15 | few | . | TGTGCCAGCTCCCGATCTTCTGACGCCCGCTACGAGCAGTACTTC | CASSRSSDARYEQYF
TRBJ1-6 | TRBV25-1 | 15 | few | TRBD1 | TGTGCCAGCAGTGAACCAGGGGGGCGGAATTCACCCCTCCACTTT | CASSEPGGRNSPLHF
TRBJ2-5 | TRBV7-9 | 17 | many | . | TGTGCCAGCAGCTTAGAGGGCCAGCGGGCTCGCCAAGAGACCCAGTACTTC | CASSLEGQRARQETQYF
TRBJ2-3 | TRBV28 | 11 | . | . | TGTGCCAGCAGCAGGGCAGCTACGCAGTATTTT | CASSRAATQYF
TRBJ2-7 | TRBV4-3 | 15 | once | . | TGCGCCAGCAGCCCAGCTCCGAGCTCCTACAATGAGCAGTACTTC | CASSPAPSSYNEQYF
TRBJ2-1 | TRBV14 | 17 | . | TRBD2 | TGTGCCAGCAGCACCCCGGGACTAGCGACCCAACACAATGAGCAGTTCTTC | CASSTPGLATQHNEQFF
TRBJ2-5 | TRBV5-1 | 15 | . | . | TGCGCCAGCAGGGTTGATGCTGGGAACCAAGAGACCCAGTACTTC | CASRVDAGNQETQYF
TRBJ2-7 | TRBV10-3 | 13 | few | . | TGTGCCATCAGTGAGAGAGGGCAATACGAGCAGTACTTC | CAISERGQYEQYF
TRBJ2-3 | TRBV20-1 | 13 | . | . | TGCAGTGCTAGAAACTCATTTGGGGATACGCAGTATTTT | CSARNSFGDTQYF
TRBJ2-1 | TRBV29-1 | 15 | . | TRBD2 | TGCAGCGCCGTACTAGCGGGAATAAATTACAATGAGCAGTTCTTC | CSAVLAGINYNEQFF
TRBJ2-6 | TRBV7-9 | 16 | . | . | TGTGCCAGCAGCTTATCGGGTTTCTCTGGGGCCAACGTCCTGACTTTC | CASSLSGFSGANVLTF
TRBJ2-3 | TRBV28 | 19 | . | . | TGTGCCAGCAGTTTATTGGCAGGGAGCGGCGGGAAGCCACCAGATACGCAGTATTTT | CASSLLAGSGGKPPDTQYF
TRBJ2-1 | TRBV5-1 | 23 | . | TRBD2 | TGCGCCAGCTTTGGGAATCCGGCAACTAGCGGGAGTTTCCCCCACAACTCCTACAATGAGCAGTTCTTC | CASFGNPATSGSFPHNSYNEQFF
TRBJ1-6 | TRBV10-3 | 17 | few | TRBD1 | TGTGCCATTGGTAGCGGTCTTGCAGGGGGCTTAAATTCACCCCTCCACTTT | CAIGSGLAGGLNSPLHF
TRBJ2-7 | TRBV20-1 | 13 | . | TRBD2 | TGCAGTGCTAGAGTTCCTAGCGGCTACGAGCAGTACTTC | CSARVPSGYEQYF